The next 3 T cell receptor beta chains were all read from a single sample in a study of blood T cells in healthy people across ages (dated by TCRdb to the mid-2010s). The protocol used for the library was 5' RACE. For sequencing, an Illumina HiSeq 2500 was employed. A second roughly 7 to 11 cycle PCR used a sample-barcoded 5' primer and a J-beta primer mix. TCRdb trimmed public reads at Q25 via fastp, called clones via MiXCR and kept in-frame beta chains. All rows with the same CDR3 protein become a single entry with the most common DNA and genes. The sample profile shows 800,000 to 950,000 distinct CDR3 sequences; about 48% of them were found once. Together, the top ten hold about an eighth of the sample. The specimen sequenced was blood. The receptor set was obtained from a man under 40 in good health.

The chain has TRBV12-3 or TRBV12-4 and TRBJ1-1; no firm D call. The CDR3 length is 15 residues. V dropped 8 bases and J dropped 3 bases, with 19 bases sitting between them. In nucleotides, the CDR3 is TGTGCCAGCTCCCCCCCCGGCCCTGGGTACACTGAAGCTTTCTTT. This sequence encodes CASSPPGPGYTEAFF.

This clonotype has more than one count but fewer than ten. CDR3 sequence: CASSQGARGDYGYTF. The CDR3 DNA follows: TGTGCCAGCAGCCAAGGCGCCAGGGGAGACTATGGCTACACCTTC. This chain connects TRBV4-2 to TRBJ1-2; maybe TRBD1 (6 bases). Trimming removed 1 base at V and 3 bases at J, with 12 bases between. Germline values: CDR1 LGHNA, CDR2 YNFKEQ. There are 15 residues in the CDR3.

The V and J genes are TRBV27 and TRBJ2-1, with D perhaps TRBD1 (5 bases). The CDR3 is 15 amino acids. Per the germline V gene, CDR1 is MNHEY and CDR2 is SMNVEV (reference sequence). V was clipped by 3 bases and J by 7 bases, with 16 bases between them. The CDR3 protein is CASSFAKRQGNEQFF. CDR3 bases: TGTGCCAGCAGTTTTGCTAAAAGGCAGGGAAATGAGCAGTTCTTC.